This T cell receptor (beta chain) was recorded in a study of cytomegalovirus exposure and HLA in healthy donors. With 1 base removed from V and 0 bases from J, the gap between germline ends came to 13 bases. Germline lookup yields CDR1 SGHDN and CDR2 FVKESK. The CDR3 loop spans 17 amino acids. TCRdb's copy holds only in-frame clones and misses some; the assay was immunoSEQ multiplex PCR. The sample contains 200,000 or so clones, 75% to 95% of which appear only once. The chain couples TRBV14 to TRBJ2-4; maybe TRBD2 (6 bases). The sample consisted of PBMCs. The sequence came from a young woman in good health and CMV-seronegative. The CDR3 coding sequence is TGTGCCAGCAGCCAAGTTGGCGGGGCTCTAGCCAAAAACATTCAGTACTTC. It codes for CASSQVGGALAKNIQYF.